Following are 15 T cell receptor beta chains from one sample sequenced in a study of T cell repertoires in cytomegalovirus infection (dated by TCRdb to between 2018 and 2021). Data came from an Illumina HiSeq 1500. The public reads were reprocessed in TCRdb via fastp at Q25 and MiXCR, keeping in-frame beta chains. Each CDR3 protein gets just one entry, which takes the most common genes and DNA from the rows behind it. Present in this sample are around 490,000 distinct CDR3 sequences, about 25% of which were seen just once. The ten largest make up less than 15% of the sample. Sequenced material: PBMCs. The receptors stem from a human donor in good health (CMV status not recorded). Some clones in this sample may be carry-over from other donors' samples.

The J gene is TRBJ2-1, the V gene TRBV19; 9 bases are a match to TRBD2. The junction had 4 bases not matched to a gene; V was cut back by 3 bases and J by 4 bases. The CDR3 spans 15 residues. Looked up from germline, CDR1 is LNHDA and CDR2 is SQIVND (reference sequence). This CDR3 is CASSMILAGYNEQFF. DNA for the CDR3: TGTGCCAGTAGTATGATTCTAGCGGGGTACAATGAGCAGTTCTTC.

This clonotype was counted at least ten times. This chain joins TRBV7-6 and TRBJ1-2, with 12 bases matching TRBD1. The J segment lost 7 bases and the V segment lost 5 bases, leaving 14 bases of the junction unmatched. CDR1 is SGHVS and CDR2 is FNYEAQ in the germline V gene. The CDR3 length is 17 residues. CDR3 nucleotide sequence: TGTGCCAGCAGCCCTAGGGGGGGACAGGGGGCTTCCAGTGGCTACACCTTC. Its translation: CASSPRGGQGASSGYTF.

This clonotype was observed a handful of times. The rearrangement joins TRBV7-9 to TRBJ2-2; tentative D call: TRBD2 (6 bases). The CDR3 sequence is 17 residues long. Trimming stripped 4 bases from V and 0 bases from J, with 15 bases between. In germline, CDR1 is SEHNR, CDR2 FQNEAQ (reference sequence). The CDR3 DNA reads TGTGCCAGCAGCTACCCCCAGGGAGGCCCGAACACCGGGGAGCTGTTTTTT. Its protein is CASSYPQGGPNTGELFF.

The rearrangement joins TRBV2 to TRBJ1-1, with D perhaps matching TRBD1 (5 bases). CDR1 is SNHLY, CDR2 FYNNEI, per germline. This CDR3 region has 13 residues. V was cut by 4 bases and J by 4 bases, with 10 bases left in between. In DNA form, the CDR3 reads TGTGCCAGCAGTGTGGGACTGATCACTGAAGCTTTCTTT. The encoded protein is CASSVGLITEAFF.

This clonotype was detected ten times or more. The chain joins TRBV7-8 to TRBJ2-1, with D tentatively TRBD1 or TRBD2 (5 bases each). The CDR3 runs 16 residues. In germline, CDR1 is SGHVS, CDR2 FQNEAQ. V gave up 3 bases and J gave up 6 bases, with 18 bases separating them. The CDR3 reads CASSLGPIPDVNEQFF. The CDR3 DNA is TGTGCCAGCAGCTTGGGACCCATCCCCGACGTCAATGAGCAGTTCTTC.

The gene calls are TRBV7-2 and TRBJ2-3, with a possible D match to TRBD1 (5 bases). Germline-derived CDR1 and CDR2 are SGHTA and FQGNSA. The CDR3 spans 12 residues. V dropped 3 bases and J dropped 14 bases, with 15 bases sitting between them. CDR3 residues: CASSFNYQGRYF. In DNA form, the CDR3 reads TGTGCCAGCAGCTTCAACTATCAGGGCCGGTATTTT.

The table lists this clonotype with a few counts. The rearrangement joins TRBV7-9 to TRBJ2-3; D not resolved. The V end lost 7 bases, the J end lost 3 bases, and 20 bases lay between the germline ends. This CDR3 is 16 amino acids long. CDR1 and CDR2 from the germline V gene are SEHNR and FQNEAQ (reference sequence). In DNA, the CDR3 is TGTGCCAGCAACTCAGACCGAGGCTTTCGAACAGATACGCAGTATTTT. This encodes CASNSDRGFRTDTQYF. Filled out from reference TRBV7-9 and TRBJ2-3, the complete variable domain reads DTGVSQNPRHKITKRGQNVTFRCDPISEHNRLYWYRQTLGQGPEFLTYFQNEAQLEKSRLLSDRFSAERPKGSFSTLEIQRTEQGDSAMYLCASNSDRGFRTDTQYFGPGTRLTVL.

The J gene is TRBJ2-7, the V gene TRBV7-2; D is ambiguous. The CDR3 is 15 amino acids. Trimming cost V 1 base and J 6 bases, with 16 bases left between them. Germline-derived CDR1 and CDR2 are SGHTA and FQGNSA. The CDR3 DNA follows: TGTGCCAGCAGCTTAGTCGCAGGTGAGGCGTCCGAGCAGTACTTC. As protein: CASSLVAGEASEQYF.

CDR3 bases: TGTGCCAGCAGCCCAGGGGTCAAGGGCCCGCAAGAGACCCAGTACTTC. Amino acid sequence: CASSPGVKGPQETQYF. This chain joins TRBV28 and TRBJ2-5, with D possibly TRBD1 on 6 matching bases. This CDR3 comprises 16 residues. Germline V lookup: CDR1 MDHEN, CDR2 SYDVKM. Trimming left V 6 bases short and J 2 bases short, with 19 bases between. Looking up the rest from reference TRBV28 and TRBJ2-5 gives the full variable domain: DVKVTQSSRYLVKRTGEKVFLECVQDMDHENMFWYRQDPGLGLRLIYFSYDVKMKEKGDIPEGYSVSREKKERFSLILESASTNQTSMYLCASSPGVKGPQETQYFGPGTRLLVL.

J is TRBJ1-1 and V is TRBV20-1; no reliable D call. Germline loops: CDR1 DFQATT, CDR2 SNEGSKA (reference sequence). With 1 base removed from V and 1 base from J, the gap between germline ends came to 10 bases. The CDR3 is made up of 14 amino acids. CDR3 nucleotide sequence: TGCAGTGCTAGAGCAACACCCCCGAACACTGAAGCTTTCTTT. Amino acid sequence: CSARATPPNTEAFF.

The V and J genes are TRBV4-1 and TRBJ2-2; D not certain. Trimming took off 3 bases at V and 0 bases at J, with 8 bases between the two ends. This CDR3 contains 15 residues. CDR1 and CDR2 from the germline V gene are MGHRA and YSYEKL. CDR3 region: CASSHSQSNTGELFF. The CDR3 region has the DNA TGCGCCAGCAGCCACAGTCAATCGAACACCGGGGAGCTGTTTTTT.

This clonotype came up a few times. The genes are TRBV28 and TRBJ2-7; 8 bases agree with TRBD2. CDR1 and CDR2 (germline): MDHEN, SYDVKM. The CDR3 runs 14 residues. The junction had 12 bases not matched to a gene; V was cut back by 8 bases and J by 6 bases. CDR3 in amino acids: CASAFSGKVGEQYV. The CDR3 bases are TGTGCCAGCGCCTTTAGCGGGAAAGTAGGCGAGCAGTACGTC.

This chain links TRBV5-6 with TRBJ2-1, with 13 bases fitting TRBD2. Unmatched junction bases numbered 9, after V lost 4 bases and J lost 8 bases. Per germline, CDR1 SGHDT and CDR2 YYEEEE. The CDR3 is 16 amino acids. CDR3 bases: TGTGCCAGCAGCCTCCCGGGACTAGCGGGACTCTATGAGCAGTTCTTC. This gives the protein CASSLPGLAGLYEQFF.

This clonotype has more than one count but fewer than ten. The CDR3 loop is CASKPGSQETQYF. The CDR3 DNA sequence: TGTGCCAGCAAGCCGGGCTCCCAAGAGACCCAGTACTTC. The gene calls are TRBV12-3 or TRBV12-4 and TRBJ2-5, with unresolved D. V lost 7 bases, J lost 1 base, and 10 bases lay in between. This CDR3 spans 13 amino acids.

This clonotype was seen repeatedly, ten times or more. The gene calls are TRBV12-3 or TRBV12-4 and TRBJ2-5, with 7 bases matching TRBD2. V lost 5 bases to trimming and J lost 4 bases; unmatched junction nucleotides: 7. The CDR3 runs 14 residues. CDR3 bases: TGTGCCAGCAGTACTAACGGGGAGGGAGAGACCCAGTACTTC. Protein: CASSTNGEGETQYF.